Following are 13 T cell receptor beta chains from one sample sequenced in a study of T cells in Graves' hyperthyroidism and ophthalmopathy. From RNA transcripts, TCR beta CDR3 regions were amplified. An initial round of RT-PCR targeting the TCR CDR3 relied on the HTBI primer set. Using its own MiXCR run on the multiplex PCR reads, TCRdb lists one record per CDR3 protein. Of about 130,000 distinct CDR3 sequences in the sample, around 20% are singletons; the top ten hold over 60%. The sample consisted of blood. These receptors all come from a woman in her 50s with Graves' hyperthyroidism that later progressed to Graves' ophthalmopathy.

This clonotype was seen only a few times. V and J are TRBV28 and TRBJ2-1; no clear D. Looked up from germline, CDR1 is MDHEN and CDR2 is SYDVKM. This CDR3 spans 13 amino acids. Trimming cost V 6 bases and J 7 bases, with 13 bases left between them. The CDR3 coding sequence is TGTGCCAGCAGGGACCCCTTTTCTAATGAGCAGTTCTTC. It is translated as CASRDPFSNEQFF.

The rearrangement links TRBV3-1 to TRBJ1-1; maybe TRBD1 (6 bases). The germline V and J ends were trimmed by 4 bases and 12 bases, with 15 bases remaining between them. This CDR3 is built from 12 residues. Germline CDR1 reads LGHDT; CDR2 reads YNNKEL (reference sequence). Written as DNA, the CDR3 is TGTGCCAGCAGCCCAAAAGGGGGGACGACTTTCTTT. Translating gives CASSPKGGTTFF.

This clonotype was detected a few times. The chain combines TRBV19 with TRBJ1-5; no clear D gene. The germline CDR1 and CDR2 sequences are LNHDA and SQIVND (reference sequence). The CDR3 contains 13 residues. Trimming took 3 bases from V and 2 from J, leaving 5 bases between them. The CDR3 loop reads CASSIGGNQPQHF. As DNA, the CDR3 is TGTGCCAGTAGTATTGGTGGCAATCAGCCCCAGCATTTT.

The chain recombines TRBV11-1 with TRBJ2-3, with 7 nucleotides matching TRBD2. The V gene's germline CDR1 is SGHAT and CDR2 FQDESV (reference sequence). The CDR3 is 18 amino acids. V shed 5 bases, J shed 2 bases, and the junction held 16 bases outside the gene matches. CDR3 amino acids: CASSPRPSSGANTDTQYF. The CDR3 nucleotides are TGTGCCAGCAGCCCGCGCCCGTCGAGCGGGGCCAACACAGATACGCAGTATTTT. The whole variable domain, remainder taken from reference TRBV11-1 and TRBJ2-3, is EAEVAQSPRYKITEKSQAVAFWCDPISGHATLYWYRQILGQGPELLVQFQDESVVDDSQLPKDRFSAERLKGVDSTLKIQPAELGDSAMYLCASSPRPSSGANTDTQYFGPGTRLTVL.

This clonotype showed up many times. The V and J genes are TRBV6-1 and TRBJ1-1; 7 bases map to TRBD1. CDR1 and CDR2 (germline): MNHNS, SASEGT. This CDR3 comprises 14 residues. With V trimmed by 2 bases and J by 4 bases, 4 bases remained unmatched. This chain's CDR3 is CASSERTGPTEAFF. DNA for the CDR3: TGTGCCAGCAGTGAAAGGACAGGCCCCACTGAAGCTTTCTTT.

This clonotype was counted at least ten times. V usage is TRBV19 and J usage is TRBJ2-7; D is possibly TRBD1 (7 bases). From germline, CDR1 is LNHDA and CDR2 SQIVND (reference sequence). The V and J ends lost 3 bases and 3 bases respectively, with 12 bases between them. This CDR3 is 14 amino acids long. In DNA, the CDR3 is TGTGCCAGTAGTATGGCGGGGACAGACTACGAGCAGTACTTC. Its translation is CASSMAGTDYEQYF.

This clonotype was observed many times. The chain couples TRBV6-1 to TRBJ2-2, with 7 bases fitting TRBD1. The CDR3 length is 16 residues. Germline V gene data show CDR1 as MNHNS and CDR2 as SASEGT. V lost 7 bases, J lost 1 base, and 9 bases stayed unmatched. DNA for the CDR3: TGTGCCAGCACCCGAAGGGACAGCTGGAACACCGGGGAGCTGTTTTTT. Translated, it gives CASTRRDSWNTGELFF.

This clonotype has ten or more counts. The chain couples TRBV27 to TRBJ1-2; D gene unclear. The CDR3 totals 12 residues. Trimming left V 6 bases short and J 3 bases short, with 8 bases between. Germline loops: CDR1 MNHEY, CDR2 SMNVEV (reference sequence). CDR3 sequence reads: CASSGRYYGYTF. The DNA of the CDR3 is TGTGCCAGCAGCGGACGGTACTATGGCTACACCTTC.

There are many counts of this clonotype. V is TRBV7-6 and J is TRBJ2-7; 9 nucleotides align to TRBD1. Germline CDR1 is SGHVS and CDR2 is FNYEAQ. The CDR3 sequence is 14 residues long. J was trimmed by 6 bases and V by 5 bases; bases with no gene match: 8. The CDR3 coding sequence is TGTGCCAGCAGCGGGACCGGGACAGGGCCCGAGCAGTACTTC. Amino acid sequence: CASSGTGTGPEQYF.

This clonotype came up many times. The V gene is TRBV4-2, the J gene TRBJ2-7, with 7 nucleotides matching TRBD2. The CDR3 totals 15 residues. In germline, CDR1 is LGHNA, CDR2 YNFKEQ. J gave up 2 bases and V 0 bases, and 4 bases lay outside the gene matches. Here the CDR3 reads CASSQDSAGAYEQYF. The DNA for the CDR3 is TGTGCCAGCAGCCAAGATAGTGCGGGAGCCTACGAGCAGTACTTC.

This clonotype was observed a handful of times. The J gene is TRBJ1-2, the V gene TRBV2; 12 bases are shared with TRBD1. The CDR3 is 16 residues long. V gave up 6 bases and J gave up 8 bases; unmatched junction bases: 13. Germline V lookup: CDR1 SNHLY, CDR2 FYNNEI. CDR3 amino acids: CASRDSPGTGGDGYTF. In nucleotides, the CDR3 is TGTGCCAGCAGGGATTCACCTGGGACAGGGGGCGACGGCTACACCTTC.

The J gene is TRBJ2-1, the V gene TRBV20-1; perhaps D is TRBD1 or TRBD2 (5 bases each). The CDR3 totals 16 residues. V gave up 3 bases and J gave up 1 base, with 16 bases separating them. CDR1 is DFQATT and CDR2 is SNEGSKA in the germline V gene (reference sequence). The CDR3 DNA reads as TGCAGTGCTAGGTCCCTCGGGGCTGGGTCCTACAATGAGCAGTTCTTC. As protein: CSARSLGAGSYNEQFF.

The V call is TRBV7-2, the J call TRBJ2-5, with D possibly matching TRBD2 (5 bases). The germline V gene encodes CDR1 SGHTA and CDR2 FQGNSA. Deletions cut 6 bases from V and 4 bases from J, with 15 bases between. This CDR3 comprises 14 residues. CDR3 in amino acids: CASSYRGPRETQYF. The CDR3, as DNA: TGTGCCAGCAGTTATCGCGGGCCGCGAGAGACCCAGTACTTC.